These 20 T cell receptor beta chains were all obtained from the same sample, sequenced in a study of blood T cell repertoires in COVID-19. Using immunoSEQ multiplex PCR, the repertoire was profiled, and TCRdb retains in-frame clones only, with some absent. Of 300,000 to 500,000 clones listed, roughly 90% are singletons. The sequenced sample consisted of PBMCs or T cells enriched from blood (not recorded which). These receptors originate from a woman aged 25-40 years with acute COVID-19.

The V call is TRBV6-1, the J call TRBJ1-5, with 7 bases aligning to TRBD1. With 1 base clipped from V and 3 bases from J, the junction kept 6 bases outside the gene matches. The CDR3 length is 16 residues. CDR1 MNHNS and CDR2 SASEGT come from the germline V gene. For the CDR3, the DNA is TGTGCCAGCAGTGAAGGACAGGGTCGGACCAATCAGCCCCAGCATTTT. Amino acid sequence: CASSEGQGRTNQPQHF.

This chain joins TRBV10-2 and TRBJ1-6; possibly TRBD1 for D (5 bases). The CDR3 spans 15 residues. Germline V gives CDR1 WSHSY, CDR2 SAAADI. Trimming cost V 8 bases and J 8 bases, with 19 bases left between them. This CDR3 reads CASRGTDGGDSPLHF. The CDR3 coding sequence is TGCGCCAGCCGGGGGACGGACGGAGGGGATTCACCCCTCCACTTT.

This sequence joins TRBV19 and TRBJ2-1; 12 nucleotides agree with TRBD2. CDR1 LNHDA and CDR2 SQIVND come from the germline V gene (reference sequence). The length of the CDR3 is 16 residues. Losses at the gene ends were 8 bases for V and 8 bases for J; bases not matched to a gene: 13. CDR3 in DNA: TGTGCCAGTTCGGGACTAGCGGGCTGGACTAGCGATGAGCAGTTCTTC. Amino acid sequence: CASSGLAGWTSDEQFF.

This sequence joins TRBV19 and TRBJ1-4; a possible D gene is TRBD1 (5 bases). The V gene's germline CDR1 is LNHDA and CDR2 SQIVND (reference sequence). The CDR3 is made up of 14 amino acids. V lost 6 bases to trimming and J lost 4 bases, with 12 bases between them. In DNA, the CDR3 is TGTGCCAGTAGCCTAAGCGGGGGTAATGAAAAACTGTTTTTT. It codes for CASSLSGGNEKLFF.

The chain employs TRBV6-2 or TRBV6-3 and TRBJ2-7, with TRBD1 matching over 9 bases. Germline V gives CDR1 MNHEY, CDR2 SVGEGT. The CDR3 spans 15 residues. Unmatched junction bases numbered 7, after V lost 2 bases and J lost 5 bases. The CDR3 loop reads CASSYAGQGPNEQYF. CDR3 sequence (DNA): TGTGCCAGCAGTTACGCGGGACAGGGACCTAACGAGCAGTACTTC.

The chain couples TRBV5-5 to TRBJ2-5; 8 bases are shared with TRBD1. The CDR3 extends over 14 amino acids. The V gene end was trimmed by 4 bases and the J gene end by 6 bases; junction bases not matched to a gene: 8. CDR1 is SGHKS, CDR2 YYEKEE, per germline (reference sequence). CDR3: CASSPTTGEQTQYF. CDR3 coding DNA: TGTGCCAGCAGCCCCACGACAGGGGAGCAGACCCAGTACTTC.

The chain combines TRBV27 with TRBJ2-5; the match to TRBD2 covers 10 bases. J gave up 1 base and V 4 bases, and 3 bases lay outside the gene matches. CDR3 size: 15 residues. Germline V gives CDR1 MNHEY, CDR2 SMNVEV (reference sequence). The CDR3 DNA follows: TGTGCCAGCAGTTACTTAGCGGGGGGCCAAGAGACCCAGTACTTC. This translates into CASSYLAGGQETQYF.

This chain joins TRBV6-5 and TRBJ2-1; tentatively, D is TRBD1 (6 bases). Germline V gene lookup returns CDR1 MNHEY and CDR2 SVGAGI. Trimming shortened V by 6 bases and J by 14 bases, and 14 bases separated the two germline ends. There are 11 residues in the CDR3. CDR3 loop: CASSTQGTEFF. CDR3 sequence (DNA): TGTGCCAGCAGCACACAGGGAACGGAGTTCTTC.

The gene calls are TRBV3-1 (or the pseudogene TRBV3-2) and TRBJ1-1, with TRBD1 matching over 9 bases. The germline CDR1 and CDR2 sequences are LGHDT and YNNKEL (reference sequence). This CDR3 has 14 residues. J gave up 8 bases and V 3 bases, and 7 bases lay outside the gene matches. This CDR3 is CASSHGQGPLEAFF. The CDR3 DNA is TGTGCCAGCAGCCACGGACAGGGGCCTTTGGAAGCTTTCTTT.

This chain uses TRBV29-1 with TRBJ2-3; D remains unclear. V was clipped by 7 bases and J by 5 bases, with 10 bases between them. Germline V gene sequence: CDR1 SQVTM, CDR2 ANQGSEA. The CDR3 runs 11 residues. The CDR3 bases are TGCAGCGCTCAACGAGGAGATACGCAGTATTTT. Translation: CSAQRGDTQYF.

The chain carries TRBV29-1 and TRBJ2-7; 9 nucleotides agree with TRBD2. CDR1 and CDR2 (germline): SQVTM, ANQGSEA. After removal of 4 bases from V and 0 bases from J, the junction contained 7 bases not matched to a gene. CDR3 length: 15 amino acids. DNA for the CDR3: TGCAGCGTTGTGGGTGCGGGGGGGCCCTCCTACGAGCAGTACTTC. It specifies CSVVGAGGPSYEQYF.

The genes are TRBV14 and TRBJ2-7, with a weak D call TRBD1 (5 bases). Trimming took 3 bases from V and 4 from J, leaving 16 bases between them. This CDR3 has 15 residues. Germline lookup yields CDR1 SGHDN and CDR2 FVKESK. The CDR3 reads CASSHQGIGLYEQYF. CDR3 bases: TGTGCCAGCAGCCATCAGGGTATTGGTCTATACGAGCAGTACTTC.

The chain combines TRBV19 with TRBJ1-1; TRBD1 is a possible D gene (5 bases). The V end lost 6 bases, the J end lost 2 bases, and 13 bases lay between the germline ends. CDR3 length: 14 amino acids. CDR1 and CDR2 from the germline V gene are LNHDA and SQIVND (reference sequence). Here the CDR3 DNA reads TGTGCCAGTAGGACAGTGTATTCAAACACTGAAGCTTTCTTT. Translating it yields CASRTVYSNTEAFF.

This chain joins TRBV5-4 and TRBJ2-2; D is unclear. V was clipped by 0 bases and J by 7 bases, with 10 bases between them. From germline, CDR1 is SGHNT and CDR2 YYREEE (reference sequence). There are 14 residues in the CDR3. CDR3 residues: CASSLGPPGGELFF. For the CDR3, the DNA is TGTGCCAGCAGCTTGGGGCCTCCGGGCGGGGAGCTGTTTTTT.

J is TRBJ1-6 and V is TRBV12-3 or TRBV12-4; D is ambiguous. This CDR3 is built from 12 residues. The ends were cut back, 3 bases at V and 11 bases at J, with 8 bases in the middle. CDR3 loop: CASSFKRAPLHF. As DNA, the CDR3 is TGTGCCAGCAGTTTCAAGAGGGCACCCCTCCACTTT.

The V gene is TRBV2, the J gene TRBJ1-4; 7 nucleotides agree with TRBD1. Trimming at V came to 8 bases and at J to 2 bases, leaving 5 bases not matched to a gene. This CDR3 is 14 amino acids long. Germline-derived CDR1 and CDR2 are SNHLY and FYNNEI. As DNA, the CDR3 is TGTGCCAGCGTATACAGGGGTACTAATGAAAAACTGTTTTTT. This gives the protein CASVYRGTNEKLFF. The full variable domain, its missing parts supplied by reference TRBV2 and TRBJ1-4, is EPEVTQTPSHQVTQMGQEVILRCVPISNHLYFYWYRQILGQKVEFLVSFYNNEISEKSEIFDDQFSVERPDGSNFTLKIRSTKLEDSAMYFCASVYRGTNEKLFFGSGTQLSVL.

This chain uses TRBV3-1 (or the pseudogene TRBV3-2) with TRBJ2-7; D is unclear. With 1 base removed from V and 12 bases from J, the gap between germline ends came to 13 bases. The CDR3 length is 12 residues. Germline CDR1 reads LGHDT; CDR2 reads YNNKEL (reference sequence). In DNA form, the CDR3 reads TGTGCCAGCAGCCAAGCTGAGACACCTACGTACTTC. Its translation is CASSQAETPTYF.

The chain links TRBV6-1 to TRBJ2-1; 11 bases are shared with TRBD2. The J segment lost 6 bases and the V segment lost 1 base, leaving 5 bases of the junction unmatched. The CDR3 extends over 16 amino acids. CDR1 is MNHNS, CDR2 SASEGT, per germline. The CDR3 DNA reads TGTGCCAGCAGTGAAGTAGCGGGGGGGCTGGGCAATGAGCAGTTCTTC. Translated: CASSEVAGGLGNEQFF.

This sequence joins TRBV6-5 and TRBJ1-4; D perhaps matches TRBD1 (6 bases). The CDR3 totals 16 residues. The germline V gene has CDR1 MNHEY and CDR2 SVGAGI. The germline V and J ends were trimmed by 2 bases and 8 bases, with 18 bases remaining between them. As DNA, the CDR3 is TGTGCCAGCAGTTACGGAGCGACAGGAAGGGACGAAAAACTGTTTTTT. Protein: CASSYGATGRDEKLFF.

The CDR3 DNA is TGTGCCAGCAGGGTGACCGGGACATCTTTTGGCTACACCTTC. It is translated as CASRVTGTSFGYTF. The chain combines TRBV6-5 with TRBJ1-2, with D perhaps matching TRBD1 (6 bases). This CDR3 contains 14 residues. CDR1 and CDR2 from the germline V gene are MNHEY and SVGAGI. V was clipped by 6 bases and J by 7 bases, with 18 bases between them.